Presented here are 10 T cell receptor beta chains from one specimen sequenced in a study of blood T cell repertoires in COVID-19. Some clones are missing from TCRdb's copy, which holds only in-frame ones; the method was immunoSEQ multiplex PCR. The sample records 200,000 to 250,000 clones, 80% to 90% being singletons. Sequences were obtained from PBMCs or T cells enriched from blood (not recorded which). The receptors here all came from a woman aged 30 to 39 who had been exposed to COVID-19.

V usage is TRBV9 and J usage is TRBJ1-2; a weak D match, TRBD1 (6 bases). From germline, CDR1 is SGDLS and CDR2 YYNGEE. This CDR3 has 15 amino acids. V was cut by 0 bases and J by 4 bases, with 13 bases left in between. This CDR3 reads CASSVATQGSYGYTF. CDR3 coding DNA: TGTGCCAGCAGCGTAGCTACTCAGGGGAGCTATGGCTACACCTTC.

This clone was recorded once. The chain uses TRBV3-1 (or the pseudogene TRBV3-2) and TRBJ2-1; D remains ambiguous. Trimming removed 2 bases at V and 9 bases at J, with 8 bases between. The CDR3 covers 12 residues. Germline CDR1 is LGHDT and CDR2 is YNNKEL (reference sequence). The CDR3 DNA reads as TGTGCCAGCAGCCAACAAAACGGTGAGCAGTTCTTC. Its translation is CASSQQNGEQFF.

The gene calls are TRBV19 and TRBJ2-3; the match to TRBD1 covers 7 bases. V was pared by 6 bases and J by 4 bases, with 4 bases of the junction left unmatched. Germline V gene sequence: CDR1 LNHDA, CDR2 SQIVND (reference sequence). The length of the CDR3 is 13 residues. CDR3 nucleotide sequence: TGTGCCAGTAGCGGACAGGCCGCAGATACGCAGTATTTT. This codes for CASSGQAADTQYF. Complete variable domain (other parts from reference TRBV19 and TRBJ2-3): DGGITQSPKYLFRKEGQNVTLSCEQNLNHDAMYWYRQDPGQGLRLIYYSQIVNDFQKGDIAEGYSVSREKKESFPLTVTSAQKNPTAFYLCASSGQAADTQYFGPGTRLTVL.

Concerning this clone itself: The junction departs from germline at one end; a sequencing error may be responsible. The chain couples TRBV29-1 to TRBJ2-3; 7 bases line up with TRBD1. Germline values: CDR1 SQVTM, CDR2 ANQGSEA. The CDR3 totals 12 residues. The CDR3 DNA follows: TGCAGCGTTGAGGCTGGCGACAGGGTAGCTTTTTTT. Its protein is CSVEAGDRVAFF.

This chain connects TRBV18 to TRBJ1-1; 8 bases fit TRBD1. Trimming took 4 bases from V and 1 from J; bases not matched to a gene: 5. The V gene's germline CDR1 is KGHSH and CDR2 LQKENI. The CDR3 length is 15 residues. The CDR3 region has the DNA TGTGCCAGCTCACAGACAGGGGAGACGAACACTGAAGCTTTCTTT. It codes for CASSQTGETNTEAFF.

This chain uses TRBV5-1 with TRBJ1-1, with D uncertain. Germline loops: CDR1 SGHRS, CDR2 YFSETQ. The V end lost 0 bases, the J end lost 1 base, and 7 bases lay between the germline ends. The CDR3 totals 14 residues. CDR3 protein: CASSLVAENTEAFF. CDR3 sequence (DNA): TGCGCCAGCAGCTTGGTAGCGGAGAACACTGAAGCTTTCTTT.

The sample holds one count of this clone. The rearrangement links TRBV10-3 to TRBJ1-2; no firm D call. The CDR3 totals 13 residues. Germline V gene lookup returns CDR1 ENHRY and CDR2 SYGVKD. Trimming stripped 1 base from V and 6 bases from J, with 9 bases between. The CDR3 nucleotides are TGTGCCATCAGTGAGTGGGCAGGCGATGGCTACACCTTC. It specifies CAISEWAGDGYTF.

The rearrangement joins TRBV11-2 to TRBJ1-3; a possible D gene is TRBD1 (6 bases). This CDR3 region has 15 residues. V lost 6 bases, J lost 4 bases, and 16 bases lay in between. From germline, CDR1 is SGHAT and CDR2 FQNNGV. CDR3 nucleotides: TGTGCCAGCAGTCGAATACAGGGTTCCGGAAACACCATATATTTT. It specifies CASSRIQGSGNTIYF.

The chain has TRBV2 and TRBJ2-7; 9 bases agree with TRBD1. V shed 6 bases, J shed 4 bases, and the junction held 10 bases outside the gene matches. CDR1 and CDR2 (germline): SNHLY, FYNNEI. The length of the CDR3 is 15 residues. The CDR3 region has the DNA TGTGCCAGCAGGGGAGGGACAGGGTTTGGTTACGAGCAGTACTTC. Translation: CASRGGTGFGYEQYF.

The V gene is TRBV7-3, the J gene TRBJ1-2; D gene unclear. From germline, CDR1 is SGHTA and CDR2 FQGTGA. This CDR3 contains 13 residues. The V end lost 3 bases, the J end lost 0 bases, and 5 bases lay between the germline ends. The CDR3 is CASSFGANYGYTF. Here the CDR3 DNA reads TGTGCCAGCAGCTTCGGAGCTAACTATGGCTACACCTTC.